The source of this TCR beta chain is a study of blood T cells in healthy people across ages. This clonotype was found a few times. Trimming removed 9 bases from V and 1 base from J; junction bases left unmatched: 11. There are 16 residues in the CDR3. Germline V CDR1 and CDR2: LGHNA, YNFKEQ. The second PCR ran about 7 to 12 cycles with a sample-barcoded 5' primer and J-beta primers. MiXCR was run by TCRdb on the 5' RACE reads, yielding one entry per CDR3 protein. The sample has about 1.5 million distinct CDR3 sequences, roughly two fifths seen once. The chain combines TRBV4-2 with TRBJ1-5; 8 bases agree with TRBD1. The sample comprised blood. This TCR was recovered from a woman under 30 in good health. CDR3 DNA sequence: TGTGCCAGTAACTACGAGCAGGGGGCGAGCAATCAGCCCCAGCATTTT. Residues: CASNYEQGASNQPQHF.